This T cell receptor (beta chain) was recorded in a study of OX40 agonist ivuxolimab in advanced cancers. Overall study findings and caveats: Expanded clones were, on average, more numerous among CD8+ T cells than CD4+. Nonresponders, in some cases, also had low normalized T-cell clonal expansion.

Germline CDR1 and CDR2: LNHDA and SQIVND (reference sequence). The CDR3 is 14 amino acids. V was pared by 4 bases and J by 1 base, with 7 bases between. Autoimmune disease history or systemic immunosuppression was exclusionary. Generated by immunoSEQ multiplex PCR, the TCRdb table keeps only in-frame clones and is missing some. The data contain 90,000 to 120,000 clones, more than 85% of them singletons. As to this clone: Its target is unknown.

This sample comprised CD4+ or CD8+ T cells sorted from blood, obtained in a trial of the OX40 agonist ivuxolimab. This TCR was recovered from an adult with an advanced solid tumor such as melanoma, head and neck, liver or kidney cancer. This sequence joins TRBV19 and TRBJ2-2, with D perhaps matching TRBD2 (6 bases). The CDR3 DNA is TGTGCCAGTAGTAGGGACTGGAACACCGGGGAGCTGTTTTTT. Its translation is CASSRDWNTGELFF.